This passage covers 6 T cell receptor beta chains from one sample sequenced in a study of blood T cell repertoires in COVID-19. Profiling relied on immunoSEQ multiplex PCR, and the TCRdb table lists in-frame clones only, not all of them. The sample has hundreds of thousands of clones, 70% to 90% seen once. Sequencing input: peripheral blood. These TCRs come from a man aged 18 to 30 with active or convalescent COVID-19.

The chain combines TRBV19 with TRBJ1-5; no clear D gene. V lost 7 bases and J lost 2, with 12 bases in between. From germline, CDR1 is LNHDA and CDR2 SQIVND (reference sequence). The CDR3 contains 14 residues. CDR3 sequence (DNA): TGTGCCAGTACTGGGAGTGGGGGCAATCAGCCCCAGCATTTT. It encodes CASTGSGGNQPQHF.

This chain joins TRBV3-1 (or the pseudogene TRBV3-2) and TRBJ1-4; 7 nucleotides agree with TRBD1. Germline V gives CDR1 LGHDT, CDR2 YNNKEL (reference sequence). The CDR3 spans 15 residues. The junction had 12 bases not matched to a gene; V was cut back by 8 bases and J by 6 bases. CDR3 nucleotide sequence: TGTGCCAGCCGACGTAGATCGGGACAGTATGAAAAACTGTTTTTT. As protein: CASRRRSGQYEKLFF.

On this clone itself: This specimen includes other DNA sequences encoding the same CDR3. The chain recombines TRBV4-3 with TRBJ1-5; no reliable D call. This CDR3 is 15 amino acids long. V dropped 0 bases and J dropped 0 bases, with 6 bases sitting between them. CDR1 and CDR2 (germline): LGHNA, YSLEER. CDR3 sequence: CASSQDPSSNQPQHF. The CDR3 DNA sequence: TGCGCCAGCAGCCAAGACCCGTCTAGCAATCAGCCCCAGCATTTT.

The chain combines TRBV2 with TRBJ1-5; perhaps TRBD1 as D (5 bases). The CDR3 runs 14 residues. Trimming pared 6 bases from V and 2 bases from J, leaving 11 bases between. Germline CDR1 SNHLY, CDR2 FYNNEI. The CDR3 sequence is CASRADSGNQPQHF. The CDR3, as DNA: TGTGCCAGCAGGGCCGACAGTGGCAATCAGCCCCAGCATTTT.

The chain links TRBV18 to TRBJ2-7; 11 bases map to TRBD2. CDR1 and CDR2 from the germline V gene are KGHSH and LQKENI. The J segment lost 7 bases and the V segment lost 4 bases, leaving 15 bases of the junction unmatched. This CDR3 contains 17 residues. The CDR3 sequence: CASSLATPGTSGVEQYF. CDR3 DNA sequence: TGTGCCAGCTCACTTGCAACGCCCGGGACTAGCGGTGTAGAGCAGTACTTC.

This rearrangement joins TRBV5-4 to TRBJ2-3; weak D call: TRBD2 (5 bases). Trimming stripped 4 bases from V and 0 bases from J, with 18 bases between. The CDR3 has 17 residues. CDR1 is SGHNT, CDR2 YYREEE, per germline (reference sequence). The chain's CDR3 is CASSRTIDWTSTDTQYF. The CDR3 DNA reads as TGTGCCAGCAGCCGAACTATAGACTGGACTAGCACAGATACGCAGTATTTT.